The 23 T cell receptor beta chains below were found in one sample sequenced in a study of T cells after yellow fever vaccination. TCRdb passed the 5' RACE reads through MiXCR, listing each CDR3 protein once. The profile shows 150,000 to 200,000 distinct CDR3 sequences, roughly 9.6% of them singletons. Specimen: CD8+ T cells sorted from PBMCs, collected 15 days after the yellow fever booster vaccination. These receptors came from a man between 18 and 35 years old who received the YFV17D yellow fever vaccine.

This clonotype was counted a few times. The chain joins TRBV7-8 to TRBJ2-3; D might be TRBD1 (5 bases). Germline CDR1 is SGHVS and CDR2 is FQNEAQ. The V gene lost 1 base and the J gene lost 0 bases, with 8 bases spanning the gap. The CDR3 extends over 15 amino acids. The CDR3 bases are TGTGCCAGCAGCTTAGATCAGGGAAGCACAGATACGCAGTATTTT. Translated, it gives CASSLDQGSTDTQYF.

The chain carries TRBV3-1 and TRBJ2-1, with 9 bases lining up with TRBD2. Trimming removed 3 bases from V and 4 bases from J; junction bases left unmatched: 4. The CDR3 is 15 residues long. Germline V gives CDR1 LGHDT, CDR2 YNNKEL (reference sequence). This chain's CDR3 is CASSHMRGGYNEQFF. The CDR3 DNA sequence: TGTGCCAGCAGCCATATGCGGGGGGGATACAATGAGCAGTTCTTC.

This clonotype was counted only a few times. This chain links TRBV7-6 with TRBJ2-7; D is undetermined. This CDR3 is 14 amino acids long. Germline V CDR1 and CDR2: SGHVS, FNYEAQ. The V gene lost 2 bases and the J gene lost 4 bases, with 12 bases spanning the gap. CDR3 DNA: TGTGCCAGCAGCTTAATAATTGGTGGATACGAGCAGTACTTC. Its translation is CASSLIIGGYEQYF.

This clonotype was seen more than once but under ten times. V and J are TRBV20-1 and TRBJ1-5; D is undetermined. The CDR3 spans 14 residues. Germline V gene lookup returns CDR1 DFQATT and CDR2 SNEGSKA (reference sequence). The V end lost 5 bases, the J end lost 6 bases, and 17 bases lay between the germline ends. This chain's CDR3 is CSASEVPFGQPQHF. The CDR3 bases are TGCAGTGCTTCAGAGGTCCCTTTCGGTCAGCCCCAGCATTTT.

This clonotype was found many times. This sequence joins TRBV5-1 and TRBJ2-7; D unclear. V lost 1 base and J lost 8, with 10 bases in between. This CDR3 comprises 12 residues. CDR1 and CDR2 (germline): SGHRS, YFSETQ. CDR3 protein: CASSLKGLQQYF. The CDR3 nucleotides are TGCGCCAGCAGCTTGAAGGGTCTCCAGCAGTACTTC.

This clonotype occurred many times. The rearrangement links TRBV27 to TRBJ2-3; no definite D call. Germline V gene lookup returns CDR1 MNHEY and CDR2 SMNVEV (reference sequence). The CDR3 loop spans 13 amino acids. Trimming took off 0 bases at V and 0 bases at J, with 1 base between the two ends. Here the CDR3 reads CASSLSSTDTQYF. The CDR3, as DNA: TGTGCCAGCAGTTTATCGAGCACAGATACGCAGTATTTT.

CDR3 in DNA: TGTGCCATCAGTACGCAGGGGGGTGAGCAGTTCTTC. It yields the protein CAISTQGGEQFF. The gene calls are TRBV10-3 and TRBJ2-1; D possibly corresponds to TRBD1 (7 bases). The CDR3 length is 12 residues. The germline V gene encodes CDR1 ENHRY and CDR2 SYGVKD. The ends were cut back, 5 bases at V and 9 bases at J, with 11 bases in the middle.

This rearrangement joins TRBV20-1 to TRBJ2-7, with 12 bases aligning to TRBD2. Germline loops: CDR1 DFQATT, CDR2 SNEGSKA (reference sequence). After removal of 0 bases from V and 5 bases from J, the junction contained 8 bases not matched to a gene. This CDR3 spans 16 amino acids. The CDR3 loop reads CSARDLLAGGLDEQYF. CDR3 in DNA: TGCAGTGCTAGAGACCTTCTAGCGGGGGGGCTCGACGAGCAGTACTTC.

This clonotype was seen a handful of times. The chain combines TRBV4-3 with TRBJ2-2, with 7 bases that match TRBD2. J was trimmed by 7 bases and V by 5 bases; bases with no gene match: 4. Germline loops: CDR1 LGHNA, CDR2 YSLEER. The CDR3 extends over 13 amino acids. CDR3 protein: CASSYTSVGELFF. Written as DNA, the CDR3 is TGCGCCAGCAGCTATACTAGCGTCGGGGAGCTGTTTTTT.

In this sample, this clonotype turned up a few times. This rearrangement joins TRBV15 to TRBJ2-5; D tentatively fits TRBD1 or TRBD2 (6 bases each). V was cut by 0 bases and J by 1 base, with 12 bases left in between. This CDR3 region has 16 residues. Per the germline V gene, CDR1 is LNHNV and CDR2 is YYDKDF (reference sequence). CDR3 in DNA: TGTGCCACCAGCAGAGATAGGTGGGGGGCCCAAGAGACCCAGTACTTC. Amino acid sequence: CATSRDRWGAQETQYF.

Many counts were recorded for this clonotype. The rearrangement uses TRBV4-2 and TRBJ1-5; the D gene is possibly TRBD1 (6 bases). Germline CDR1 is LGHNA and CDR2 is YNFKEQ. V shed 0 bases and J shed 4 bases, with 10 bases lying between them. The CDR3 consists of 15 residues. In DNA, the CDR3 is TGTGCCAGCAGCCAAGAACAGGGATATAATCAGCCCCAGCATTTT. Its protein is CASSQEQGYNQPQHF.

This chain connects TRBV12-3 or TRBV12-4 to TRBJ1-1; D gene unclear. The V gene lost 6 bases and the J gene lost 0 bases, with 17 bases spanning the gap. CDR3 length: 16 residues. The CDR3 sequence: CASSRGLGSLNTEAFF. The CDR3 DNA follows: TGTGCCAGCAGCCGCGGGTTGGGCAGCCTGAACACTGAAGCTTTCTTT.

The J gene is TRBJ1-3, the V gene TRBV9, with D hard to call. Looked up from germline, CDR1 is SGDLS and CDR2 is YYNGEE. The CDR3 totals 12 residues. V was clipped by 4 bases and J by 3 bases, with 5 bases between them. The CDR3 reads CASSNFGNTIYF. In DNA form, the CDR3 reads TGTGCCAGCAGCAACTTTGGAAACACCATATATTTT.

The chain carries TRBV7-2 and TRBJ1-1; D remains unclear. CDR3 length: 11 residues. The germline V gene encodes CDR1 SGHTA and CDR2 FQGNSA. The ends were cut back, 2 bases at V and 11 bases at J, with 9 bases in the middle. CDR3 coding DNA: TGTGCCAGCAGCTTATCCCATGAGGCTTTCTTT. This codes for CASSLSHEAFF. The full variable domain, with the rest looked up from reference TRBV7-2 and TRBJ1-1, is GAGVSQSPSNKVTEKGKDVELRCDPISGHTALYWYRQSLGQGLEFLIYFQGNSAPDKSGLPSDRFSAERTGGSVSTLTIQRTQQEDSAVYLCASSLSHEAFFGQGTRLTVV.

This clonotype was detected only a few times. The chain links TRBV5-5 to TRBJ2-7, with no clear D. The CDR3 loop spans 14 amino acids. CDR1 and CDR2 from the germline V gene are SGHKS and YYEKEE (reference sequence). The V gene lost 0 bases and the J gene lost 5 bases, with 12 bases spanning the gap. CDR3 nucleotide sequence: TGTGCCAGCAGCTTGGATCTGGGGTTCAACGAGCAGTACGTC. Its translation: CASSLDLGFNEQYV.

As concerns this clonotype: One junction end does not reproduce the germline sequence, and a read error may be involved. The chain carries TRBV7-7 and TRBJ2-1; D is ambiguous. The CDR3 has 16 residues. Germline CDR1 is SSHAT and CDR2 is FNYEAQ (reference sequence). CDR3 bases: TGTGCTAGCAGCCAAGGGTTGGGTAGGTCCTACAATGAGCAGTTCTTC. The encoded protein is CASSQGLGRSYNEQFF.

This clonotype was seen a handful of times. The J gene is TRBJ2-4, the V gene TRBV2; possible D gene TRBD1, 6 bases. Germline loops: CDR1 SNHLY, CDR2 FYNNEI. The CDR3 extends over 15 amino acids. The ends were cut back, 9 bases at V and 3 bases at J, with 18 bases in the middle. Here the CDR3 reads CASRGRGRDKNIQYF. The CDR3 DNA sequence: TGTGCCAGTAGGGGTAGGGGGAGAGACAAAAACATTCAGTACTTC.

In this sample, this clonotype turned up a few times. The V gene is TRBV7-9, the J gene TRBJ2-3; no reliable D call. This CDR3 has 12 residues. The V end was cut by 4 bases, the J end by 6 bases, with 8 bases between. Germline CDR1 reads SEHNR; CDR2 reads FQNEAQ (reference sequence). The chain's CDR3 is CASSSFRDTQYF. DNA for the CDR3: TGTGCCAGCAGCTCTTTCCGGGATACGCAGTATTTT.

V and J are TRBV25-1 and TRBJ2-2, with unresolved D. The germline V gene has CDR1 MGHDK and CDR2 SYGVNS. Deletions cut 7 bases from V and 10 bases from J, with 10 bases between. The CDR3 runs 11 residues. This CDR3 is CASKAWEELFF. The CDR3 DNA sequence: TGTGCCAGCAAGGCCTGGGAGGAGCTGTTTTTT.

The chain recombines TRBV6-5 with TRBJ1-2; possible D gene TRBD1, 6 bases. V was clipped by 2 bases and J by 1 base, with 11 bases between them. The CDR3 is 15 residues long. CDR1 and CDR2 from the germline V gene are MNHEY and SVGAGI. CDR3 sequence (DNA): TGTGCCAGCAGTTACAGAGGACAGATTAACTATGGCTACACCTTC. It encodes CASSYRGQINYGYTF.

The genes are TRBV4-3 and TRBJ1-4; weak D call: TRBD1 (5 bases). The ends were cut back, 4 bases at V and 4 bases at J, with 16 bases in the middle. This CDR3 region has 16 residues. CDR1 and CDR2 from the germline V gene are LGHNA and YSLEER. The DNA for the CDR3 is TGCGCCAGCAGCCTGAGATGGGGCAGACTTAATGAAAAACTGTTTTTT. Protein: CASSLRWGRLNEKLFF.

This clonotype has more than one count but fewer than ten. The chain couples TRBV20-1 to TRBJ1-1, with D possibly TRBD1 on 6 matching bases. CDR1 DFQATT and CDR2 SNEGSKA come from the germline V gene (reference sequence). The CDR3 length is 13 residues. V gave up 6 bases and J gave up 5 bases, with 16 bases separating them. The CDR3 is CSATRGQATEAFF. In DNA form, the CDR3 reads TGCAGTGCCACCCGGGGGCAAGCGACTGAAGCTTTCTTT.

The chain is built from TRBV20-1 and TRBJ1-6; no definite D call. CDR1 is DFQATT, CDR2 SNEGSKA, per germline (reference sequence). The CDR3 has 18 amino acids. The V end was cut by 0 bases, the J end by 2 bases, with 17 bases between. The DNA for the CDR3 is TGCAGTGCTAGAGATCTTTACGCAGACTTGACCTATAATTCACCCCTCCACTTT. Translated, it gives CSARDLYADLTYNSPLHF.